This T cell receptor beta chain is drawn from a study of identifying expanded T cells in peripheral blood. This clone was picked up a small number of times. The antigen remains unidentified. Germline CDR1 MNHEY, CDR2 SVGAGI. The V end was cut by 7 bases, the J end by 0 bases, with 12 bases between. CDR3 length equals 14 residues. Study findings and constraints: Technical replicates showed roughly 1.2 changed clones; roughly two weeks about 16.4; four weeks 19. Across healthy donors, higher total template counts meant significantly greater roughly two-week count variance.

Profiled with immunoSEQ multiplex PCR; TCRdb holds only in-frame clones, not every one. Of 100,000 to 150,000 clones in the sample, around 88% were seen once. Collection occurred without any documented infections or immune events in donors. What was sequenced was blood. This chain uses TRBV6-5 with TRBJ1-1; D gene unclear. This receptor was obtained from a person between 18 and 75 years old in good health. CDR3: CASKAHTVNTEAFF. Here the CDR3 DNA reads TGTGCCAGCAAAGCCCATACAGTGAACACTGAAGCTTTCTTT.